The 32 T cell receptor beta chains given below trace back to one sample, sequenced in a study of T cell responses to AZD1222 COVID-19 vaccine. Repertoires were generated with immunoSEQ multiplex PCR, while TCRdb's copy carries only in-frame clones and drops some. Of some 80,000 clones detected, about 91% appear once; the ten largest clones hold over 8%. Material: peripheral blood, obtained 28 days after the second dose of the MenACWY control vaccine. These receptors all stem from an adult who received the MenACWY meningococcal vaccine as a control.

V gene TRBV10-3 combines with J gene TRBJ1-4, with D perhaps TRBD1 (5 bases). The V and J ends lost 3 bases and 14 bases respectively, with 13 bases between them. Germline V CDR1 and CDR2: ENHRY, SYGVKD. The CDR3 loop spans 12 amino acids. CDR3 coding DNA: TGTGCCATCAGTGAAAGGGGAGACCGCCTGTTTTTT. It translates to CAISERGDRLFF.

The rearrangement joins TRBV5-5 to TRBJ1-2; the D is unclear. The CDR3 runs to 14 residues. Germline CDR1 and CDR2: SGHKS and YYEKEE (reference sequence). The V gene lost 3 bases and the J gene lost 8 bases, with 17 bases spanning the gap. The CDR3 region has the DNA TGTGCCAGCAGCTCGGACCCCGGCAGTTACGGCTACACCTTC. This translates into CASSSDPGSYGYTF.

The chain has TRBV4-3 and TRBJ2-1, with D possibly TRBD1 on 6 matching bases. V shed 0 bases and J shed 15 bases, with 18 bases lying between them. Germline assignment: CDR1 LGHNA and CDR2 YSLEER. CDR3 length equals 14 residues. The CDR3 DNA follows: TGCGCCAGCAGCCAAGATTCTTCGCGGGCAGGGGCGTTCTTC. Translating it yields CASSQDSSRAGAFF.

A single count supports this clone. This chain joins TRBV28 and TRBJ2-3; 10 nucleotides line up with TRBD2. CDR1 and CDR2 from the germline V gene are MDHEN and SYDVKM. This CDR3 region has 16 residues. V shed 3 bases, J shed 4 bases, and the junction held 7 bases outside the gene matches. DNA for the CDR3: TGTGCCAGCAGTTTTCAGAGCGGGGGGGCGGCAGATACGCAGTATTTT. The encoded protein is CASSFQSGGAADTQYF.

The V and J genes are TRBV7-3 and TRBJ1-2; 8 nucleotides match TRBD1. The CDR3 runs 15 residues. Germline V CDR1 and CDR2: SGHTA, FQGTGA. V shed 3 bases and J 3 bases; nucleotides not matched to a gene: 6. The CDR3 DNA follows: TGTGCCAGCAGCTTTCACCCACAGGGGGACTATGGCTACACCTTC. Translated, it gives CASSFHPQGDYGYTF.

CDR3 residues: CASSSDSAGTEAFF. The CDR3 bases are TGTGCCAGCAGTTCGGACAGCGCGGGCACTGAAGCTTTCTTT. V gene TRBV6-5 combines with J gene TRBJ1-1, with a tentative D call TRBD1 (6 bases). The germline V gene has CDR1 MNHEY and CDR2 SVGAGI. The CDR3 sequence is 14 residues long. V shed 4 bases and J shed 4 bases, with 13 bases lying between them.

V gene TRBV9 combines with J gene TRBJ1-6; D gene ambiguous. Germline V gene data show CDR1 as SGDLS and CDR2 as YYNGEE. This CDR3 region has 16 residues. V gave up 0 bases and J gave up 4 bases, with 11 bases separating them. The CDR3 sequence: CASSVDIGGYNSPLHF. CDR3 bases: TGTGCCAGCAGCGTAGATATAGGCGGATATAATTCACCCCTCCACTTT.

The rearrangement joins TRBV4-1 to TRBJ1-1, with D possibly TRBD1 on 5 matching bases. CDR1 is MGHRA, CDR2 YSYEKL, per germline. The CDR3 extends over 15 amino acids. V dropped 4 bases and J dropped 4 bases, with 16 bases sitting between them. The CDR3 coding sequence is TGCGCCAGCAGCCTTTTGACCATTAGGGGCACTGAAGCTTTCTTT. Translated: CASSLLTIRGTEAFF.

The chain joins TRBV6-5 to TRBJ1-6; D is unresolved. V lost 8 bases to trimming and J lost 7 bases, with 15 bases between them. The CDR3 extends over 14 amino acids. Germline CDR1 reads MNHEY; CDR2 reads SVGAGI. The CDR3: CASRTVDQNSPLHF. As DNA, the CDR3 is TGTGCCAGCCGGACTGTAGACCAGAATTCACCCCTCCACTTT.

V usage is TRBV2 and J usage is TRBJ2-1, with no clear D. Per germline, CDR1 SNHLY and CDR2 FYNNEI. The V end lost 3 bases, the J end lost 0 bases, and 9 bases lay between the germline ends. The CDR3 extends over 15 amino acids. CDR3 amino acids: CASSEGFSSYNEQFF. The CDR3 DNA follows: TGTGCCAGCAGTGAGGGGTTCAGCTCCTACAATGAGCAGTTCTTC.

The rearrangement joins TRBV6-6 to TRBJ1-2; 8 bases align to TRBD1. CDR3 length: 14 residues. CDR1 and CDR2 (germline): MNHNY, SVGAGI (reference sequence). Germline trimming cut 6 bases from V and 4 bases from J; bases unmatched to any gene: 7. The CDR3 reads CASRAGGGSYGYTF. The CDR3 nucleotides read TGTGCCAGCAGGGCAGGGGGCGGCAGCTATGGCTACACCTTC.

The chain couples TRBV18 to TRBJ1-1, with D unresolved. The germline CDR1 and CDR2 sequences are KGHSH and LQKENI. The CDR3 is 14 residues long. V shed 6 bases and J shed 5 bases, with 16 bases lying between them. This CDR3 is CASSSSGLGTEAFF. The CDR3 coding sequence is TGTGCCAGCTCCTCATCCGGTCTGGGGACTGAAGCTTTCTTT. Using reference TRBV18 and TRBJ1-1 for the parts outside the CDR3, the full variable domain is NAGVMQNPRHLVRRRGQEARLRCSPMKGHSHVYWYRQLPEEGLKFMVYLQKENIIDESGMPKERFSAEFPKEGPSILRIQQVVRGDSAAYFCASSSSGLGTEAFFGQGTRLTVV.

The chain combines TRBV9 with TRBJ2-5, with 7 nucleotides matching TRBD2. The germline V gene has CDR1 SGDLS and CDR2 YYNGEE. V gave up 4 bases and J gave up 5 bases; unmatched junction bases: 8. The CDR3 is made up of 14 amino acids. The CDR3 DNA reads as TGTGCCAGCAGCCCCGGGACTACGGTGGAGACCCAGTACTTC. Encoded protein: CASSPGTTVETQYF.

The chain joins TRBV27 to TRBJ2-7, with 8 nucleotides matching TRBD1. CDR3 length: 16 residues. The V segment lost 6 bases and the J segment 2 bases; nucleotides outside the gene matches: 12. Germline lookup yields CDR1 MNHEY and CDR2 SMNVEV (reference sequence). The CDR3 DNA reads TGTGCCAGCAGACCTGGGGTGGGGACAGGAGCCTACGAGCAGTACTTC. Its translation: CASRPGVGTGAYEQYF.

V is TRBV6-4 and J is TRBJ2-5, with 8 bases identical to TRBD1. The CDR3 totals 13 residues. The trim removed 7 bases at V and 4 bases at J, leaving 5 bases unmatched. Looked up from germline, CDR1 is MRHNA and CDR2 is SNTAGT. The CDR3 loop is CASKLTGAETQYF. In DNA, the CDR3 is TGTGCCAGCAAATTGACAGGGGCAGAGACCCAGTACTTC.

This clone was seen at least ten times. The V gene is TRBV9, the J gene TRBJ2-3, with D perhaps matching TRBD2 (5 bases). The germline V gene has CDR1 SGDLS and CDR2 YYNGEE. The V end lost 4 bases, the J end lost 1 base, and 16 bases lay between the germline ends. This CDR3 has 16 residues. The CDR3 DNA is TGTGCCAGCAGCCCCCGGGGTAGCTTGGGCACAGATACGCAGTATTTT. The encoded protein is CASSPRGSLGTDTQYF.

This chain links TRBV6-5 with TRBJ2-1; TRBD1 aligns across 7 bases. The CDR3 sequence is 15 residues long. V shed 5 bases, J shed 0 bases, and the junction held 4 bases outside the gene matches. Germline V lookup: CDR1 MNHEY, CDR2 SVGAGI. CDR3 nucleotides: TGTGCCAGCAGTAGGGGGCGAATCTCCTACAATGAGCAGTTCTTC. Translated: CASSRGRISYNEQFF.

This clone was counted once. The gene calls are TRBV2 and TRBJ1-2; TRBD1 might be the D (5 bases). The CDR3 covers 16 residues. Germline V gene lookup returns CDR1 SNHLY and CDR2 FYNNEI. Trimming took 10 bases from V and 3 from J, leaving 24 bases between them. The DNA for the CDR3 is TGTGCCACGGTTGAAACCCAGGGCGGACCCTACTATGGCTACACCTTC. Translation gives CATVETQGGPYYGYTF.

The J gene is TRBJ1-1, the V gene TRBV4-2; D ambiguous. Trimming pared 2 bases from V and 1 base from J, leaving 5 bases between. This CDR3 has 13 residues. Per germline, CDR1 LGHNA and CDR2 YNFKEQ. CDR3 nucleotide sequence: TGTGCCAGCAGCCAACTCGAGAACACTGAAGCTTTCTTT. As protein: CASSQLENTEAFF.

The V call is TRBV3-1 (or the pseudogene TRBV3-2), the J call TRBJ2-7, with TRBD1 identical over 10 bases. Germline assignment: CDR1 LGHDT and CDR2 YNNKEL (reference sequence). The trim removed 0 bases at V and 6 bases at J, leaving 5 bases unmatched. This CDR3 has 15 residues. CDR3 amino acids: CASSQERGQGLEQYF. CDR3 bases: TGTGCCAGCAGCCAAGAGAGGGGACAGGGGCTCGAGCAGTACTTC.

The chain joins TRBV4-3 to TRBJ2-7; D possibly uses TRBD1 or TRBD2 (5 bases each). The CDR3 is 15 amino acids. From germline, CDR1 is LGHNA and CDR2 YSLEER. V lost 0 bases to trimming and J lost 5 bases, with 14 bases between them. The CDR3 region is CASSQEARDVDEQYF. CDR3 coding DNA: TGCGCCAGCAGCCAAGAGGCCAGGGACGTAGACGAGCAGTACTTC.

CDR3 coding DNA: TGTGCCAGCAGCCAATCACGAGGGGGGGTTGAAGCTTTCTTT. Translating it yields CASSQSRGGVEAFF. The gene calls are TRBV16 and TRBJ1-1; tentatively, D is TRBD1 (6 bases). CDR3 size: 14 residues. Germline V lookup: CDR1 KGHSY, CDR2 FQNENV. The V end lost 0 bases, the J end lost 7 bases, and 12 bases lay between the germline ends.

The chain has TRBV5-1 and TRBJ1-2; D is unclear. There are 12 residues in the CDR3. Germline V CDR1 and CDR2: SGHRS, YFSETQ. V was cut by 7 bases and J by 8 bases, with 15 bases left in between. The CDR3 here is CASARPDTGYTF. DNA of the CDR3: TGCGCCAGCGCAAGGCCAGACACGGGCTACACCTTC.

The chain uses TRBV25-1 and TRBJ2-2, with TRBD1 as a possible D gene (5 bases). V was clipped by 6 bases and J by 0 bases, with 8 bases between them. This CDR3 region has 14 residues. From germline, CDR1 is MGHDK and CDR2 SYGVNS. The CDR3 protein is CASSPQANTGELFF. The CDR3 DNA reads TGTGCCAGCAGCCCACAGGCGAACACCGGGGAGCTGTTTTTT.

The rearrangement joins TRBV19 to TRBJ1-5, with TRBD1 as a possible D gene (6 bases). CDR3 length: 17 amino acids. The V and J ends lost 3 bases and 5 bases respectively, with 20 bases between them. The germline gives CDR1 LNHDA, CDR2 SQIVND (reference sequence). The CDR3 DNA reads as TGTGCCAGTAGTATGATCAGGGGCACAAAGTTTGATCAGCCCCAGCATTTT. It is translated as CASSMIRGTKFDQPQHF.

The chain is built from TRBV6-4 and TRBJ2-1; 9 positions agree with TRBD2. Germline CDR1 reads MRHNA; CDR2 reads SNTAGT. Trimming at V came to 2 bases and at J to 7 bases, leaving 6 bases not matched to a gene. This CDR3 comprises 15 residues. The DNA for the CDR3 is TGTGCCAGCAGTGACGGCGGGGGGGCCATGAATGAGCAGTTCTTC. This gives the protein CASSDGGGAMNEQFF.

The rearrangement uses TRBV30 and TRBJ1-3, with D perhaps matching TRBD1 (5 bases). The CDR3 spans 14 residues. The ends were cut back, 0 bases at V and 4 bases at J, with 10 bases in the middle. CDR1 is GTSNPN, CDR2 SVGIG, per germline (reference sequence). In DNA, the CDR3 is TGTGCCTGGAGTGTTCCAGGGTCCGGAAACACCATATATTTT. This gives the protein CAWSVPGSGNTIYF.

V usage is TRBV5-6 and J usage is TRBJ1-1; possible D gene TRBD1, 6 bases. Germline lookup yields CDR1 SGHDT and CDR2 YYEEEE. The CDR3 runs 13 residues. V lost 3 bases and J 3 bases, leaving 9 bases between the germline ends. CDR3 residues: CASSYTGYTEAFF. The DNA for the CDR3 is TGTGCCAGCAGCTACACAGGGTACACTGAAGCTTTCTTT.

V and J are TRBV15 and TRBJ1-2, with TRBD1 matching over 9 bases. The ends lost 0 bases at V and 5 bases at J; junction bases unmatched: 4. The CDR3 totals 15 residues. Germline V lookup: CDR1 LNHNV, CDR2 YYDKDF (reference sequence). CDR3 bases: TGTGCCACCAGCAGAGACCCCGGACAGGGGTATGGCTACACCTTC. This codes for CATSRDPGQGYGYTF.

The chain recombines TRBV27 with TRBJ2-7, with D perhaps TRBD1 (6 bases). The CDR3 runs to 14 residues. CDR1 is MNHEY and CDR2 is SMNVEV in the germline V gene (reference sequence). V lost 4 bases to trimming and J lost 1 base, with 11 bases between them. The CDR3 loop is CASSSAGDSYEQYF. The CDR3 coding sequence is TGTGCCAGCAGTTCCGCAGGGGATTCCTACGAGCAGTACTTC.

The gene calls are TRBV28 and TRBJ1-4; the D is unclear. Germline V gene sequence: CDR1 MDHEN, CDR2 SYDVKM. The CDR3 runs 13 residues. Trimming removed 3 bases at V and 3 bases at J, with 5 bases between. CDR3 sequence (DNA): TGTGCCAGCAGTTTCCCCCCTAATGAAAAACTGTTTTTT. Translation gives CASSFPPNEKLFF.

The rearrangement uses TRBV11-1 and TRBJ2-3; D is unresolved. The germline V gene encodes CDR1 SGHAT and CDR2 FQDESV (reference sequence). The CDR3 runs to 13 residues. The V end was cut by 1 base, the J end by 8 bases, with 10 bases between. The CDR3 loop is CASSLGSAATQYF. The CDR3 nucleotides read TGTGCCAGCAGCTTAGGGTCTGCCGCTACGCAGTATTTT. Full variable domain (remainder filled in from reference TRBV11-1 and TRBJ2-3): EAEVAQSPRYKITEKSQAVAFWCDPISGHATLYWYRQILGQGPELLVQFQDESVVDDSQLPKDRFSAERLKGVDSTLKIQPAELGDSAMYLCASSLGSAATQYFGPGTRLTVL.